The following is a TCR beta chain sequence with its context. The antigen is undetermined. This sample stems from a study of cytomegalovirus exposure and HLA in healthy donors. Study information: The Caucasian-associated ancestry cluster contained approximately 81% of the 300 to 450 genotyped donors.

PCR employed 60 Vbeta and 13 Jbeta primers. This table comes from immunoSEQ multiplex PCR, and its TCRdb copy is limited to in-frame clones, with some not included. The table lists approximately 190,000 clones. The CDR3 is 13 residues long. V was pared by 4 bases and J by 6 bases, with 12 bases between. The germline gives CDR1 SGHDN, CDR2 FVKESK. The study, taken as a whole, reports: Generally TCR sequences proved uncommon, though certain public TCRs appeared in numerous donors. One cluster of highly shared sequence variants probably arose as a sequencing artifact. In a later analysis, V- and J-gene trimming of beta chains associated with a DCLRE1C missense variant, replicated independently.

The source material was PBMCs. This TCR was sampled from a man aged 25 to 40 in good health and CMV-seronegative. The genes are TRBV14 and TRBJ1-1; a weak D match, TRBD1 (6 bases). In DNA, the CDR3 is TGTGCCAGCAGCCTACAGGGTTTCTCTGAAGCTTTCTTT. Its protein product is CASSLQGFSEAFF.